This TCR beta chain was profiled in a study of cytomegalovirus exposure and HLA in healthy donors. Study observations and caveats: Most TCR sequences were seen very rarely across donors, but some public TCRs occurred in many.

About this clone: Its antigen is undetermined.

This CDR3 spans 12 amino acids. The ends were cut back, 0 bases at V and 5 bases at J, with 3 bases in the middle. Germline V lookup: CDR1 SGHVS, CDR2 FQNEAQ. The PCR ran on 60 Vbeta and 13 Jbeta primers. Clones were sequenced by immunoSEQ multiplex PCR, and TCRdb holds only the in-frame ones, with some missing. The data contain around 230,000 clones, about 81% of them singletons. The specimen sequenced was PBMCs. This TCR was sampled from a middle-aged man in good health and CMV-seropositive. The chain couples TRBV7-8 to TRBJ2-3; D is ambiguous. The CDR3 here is CASSLARDTQYF. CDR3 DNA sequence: TGTGCCAGCAGCTTAGCGCGAGATACGCAGTATTTT. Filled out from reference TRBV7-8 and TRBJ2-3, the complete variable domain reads GAGVSQSPRYKVAKRGQDVALRCDPISGHVSLFWYQQALGQGPEFLTYFQNEAQLDKSGLPSDRFFAERPEGSVSTLKIQRTQQEDSAVYLCASSLARDTQYFGPGTRLTVL.